Sequencing of this T cell receptor (beta chain) was carried out in a study of molecular identifiers for immune sequencing clone quantification. General observations from the study: The share of molecules held by clones above 20 RNA copies was over 99% in effector cells and under 1% in naive cells. Jurkat TCR RNA spiked in from one cell could reportedly be detected among around 920,000 naive cells.

In this sample, this clonotype turned up a few times. Its antigen is unknown. A much larger clone sits a single nucleotide away, making a read error possible. There are 15 residues in the CDR3. Germline V gene data show CDR1 as MNHEY and CDR2 as SVGAGI. Deletions cut 4 bases from V and 0 bases from J, with 10 bases between. Input for naive CD8 libraries was about 18,000 to 1,000,000 sorted cells; the RNA fraction used was 10%, 30% or 50%. TCRdb fed the PCR reads into MiXCR, producing one record per CDR3 protein. This table holds 100,000 or so distinct CDR3 sequences, around 30% found once. The origin of this receptor is a human donor in good health. Some libraries in this study had Jurkat cell RNA spiked in. The chain combines TRBV6-5 with TRBJ1-5; the D gene is possibly TRBD1 (5 bases). Sequencing was carried out using naive CD8+ T cells from blood, with Jurkat cell RNA spiked in. Subset: FACS-sorted CD8+CD4-CCR7+CD45RA+ naive T cells. As DNA, the CDR3 is TGTGCCAGCAGTTTGACAGTTTGTAGCAATCAGCCCCAGCATTTT. Residues: CASSLTVCSNQPQHF.